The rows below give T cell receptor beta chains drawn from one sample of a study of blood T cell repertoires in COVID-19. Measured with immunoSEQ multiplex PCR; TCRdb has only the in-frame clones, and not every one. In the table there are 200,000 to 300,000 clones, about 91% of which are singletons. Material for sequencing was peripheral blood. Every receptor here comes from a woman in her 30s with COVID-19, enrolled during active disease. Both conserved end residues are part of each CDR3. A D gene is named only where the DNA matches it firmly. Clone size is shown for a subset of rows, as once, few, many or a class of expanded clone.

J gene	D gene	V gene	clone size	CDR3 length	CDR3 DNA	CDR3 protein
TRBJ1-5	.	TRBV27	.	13	TGTGCCAGCAGCAGGGGAGACAATCAGCCCCAGCATTTT	CASSRGDNQPQHF
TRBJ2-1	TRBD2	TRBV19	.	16	TGTGCCAGTAGTGCCCGGCTAGCGGCTCACTACAATGAGCAGTTCTTC	CASSARLAAHYNEQFF
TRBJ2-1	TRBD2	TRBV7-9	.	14	TGTGCCAGCAGCCAGGGACTAGAGGGTTATGAGCAGTTCTTC	CASSQGLEGYEQFF
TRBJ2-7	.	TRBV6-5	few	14	TGTGCCAGCAGCCCAGATTTTGTGCCCTACGAGCAGTACTTC	CASSPDFVPYEQYF
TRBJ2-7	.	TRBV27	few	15	TGTGCCAGCAGTCCGAGGTCCCCTTCCCGGTCCGAGCAGTACTTC	CASSPRSPSRSEQYF
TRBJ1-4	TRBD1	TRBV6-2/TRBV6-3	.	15	TGTGCCAGCAGTACCCCGGGCAGGGGGAGCGAAAAACTGTTTTTT	CASSTPGRGSEKLFF
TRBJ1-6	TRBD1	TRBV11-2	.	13	TGTGCCAGCAACGGACAGGGAGGTTCACCCCTCCACTTT	CASNGQGGSPLHF
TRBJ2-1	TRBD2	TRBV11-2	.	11	TGTGCCAGCAGCTTCCTTCGGGGGGAGTTCTTC	CASSFLRGEFF
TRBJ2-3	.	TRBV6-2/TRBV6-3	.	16	TGTGCCAGCAGTTACGGACTACTACTAGGCACAGATACGCAGTATTTT	CASSYGLLLGTDTQYF
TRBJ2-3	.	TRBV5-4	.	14	TGTGCCAGCAGCTTCCTACTAGACACAGATACGCAGTATTTT	CASSFLLDTDTQYF
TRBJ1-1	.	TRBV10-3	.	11	TGTGCCACTCTGTCGCGCACTGAAGCTTTCTTT	CATLSRTEAFF
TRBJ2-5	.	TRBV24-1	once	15	TGTGCCACTAGTGATTTGTTTGGAGAGCAAGAGACCCAGTACTTC	CATSDLFGEQETQYF
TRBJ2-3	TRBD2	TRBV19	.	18	TGTGCCAGGAATGGACTAGCGGGAGAAAGAAAGGAAGCAGATACGCAGTATTTT	CARNGLAGERKEADTQYF
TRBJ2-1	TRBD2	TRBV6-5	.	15	TGTGCCAGCAGTTACGGGGGGGGATTTGACAATGAGCAGTTCTTC	CASSYGGGFDNEQFF
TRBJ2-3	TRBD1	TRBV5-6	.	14	TGTGCCAGCAGCTCCAAGACAGGGATTGATACGCAGTATTTT	CASSSKTGIDTQYF
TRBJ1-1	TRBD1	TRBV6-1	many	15	TGTGCCAGCAGTGAAGCGGGGACAGGGGGCACTGAAGCTTTCTTT	CASSEAGTGGTEAFF
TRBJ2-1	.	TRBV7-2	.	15	TGTGCCAGCAGCTTAGTTGGGCCCTATCCTAATGAGCAGTTCTTC	CASSLVGPYPNEQFF
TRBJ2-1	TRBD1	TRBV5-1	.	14	TGCGCCAGCAGCTTGAATGCAGGGGGCAATGAGCAGTTCTTC	CASSLNAGGNEQFF
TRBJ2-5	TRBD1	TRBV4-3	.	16	TGCGCCAGCAGCCAAGTTCTACAGGGGGGCCCAGAGACCCAGTACTTC	CASSQVLQGGPETQYF
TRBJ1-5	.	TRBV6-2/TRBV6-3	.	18	TGTGCCAGCAGCCGCCCCCTTACAGGGACCTATAGCAATCAGCCCCAGCATTTT	CASSRPLTGTYSNQPQHF
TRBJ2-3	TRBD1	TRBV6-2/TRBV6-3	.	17	TGTGCCAGCAGTCCGCGGACAGGGTCGCGACGCACAGATACGCAGTATTTT	CASSPRTGSRRTDTQYF
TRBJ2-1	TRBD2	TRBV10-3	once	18	TGTGCCACAGGAAGGAGGGATTTCGCGGGAGCCTCCTACAATGAGCAGTTCTTC	CATGRRDFAGASYNEQFF
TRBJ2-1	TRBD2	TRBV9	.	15	TGTGCCAGCAGCCGGGGACTAGCGGGTGAGAATGAGCAGTTCTTC	CASSRGLAGENEQFF
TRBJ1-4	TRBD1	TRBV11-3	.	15	TGTGCCAGCAGCGCCCGGACAGGGTATAATGAAAAACTGTTTTTT	CASSARTGYNEKLFF
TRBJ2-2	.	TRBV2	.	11	TGTGCCAGCATTGCCGGCGGGGAGCTGTTTTTT	CASIAGGELFF
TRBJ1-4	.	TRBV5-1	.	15	TGCGCCAGCAGCTTGGGACAGACAACTAATGAAAAACTGTTTTTT	CASSLGQTTNEKLFF
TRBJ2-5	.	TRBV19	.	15	TGTGCCAGTAGTGCCCTCCGGGGTAGGCGTGAGACCCAGTACTTC	CASSALRGRRETQYF
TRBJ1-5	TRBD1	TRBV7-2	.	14	TGTGCCAGCAGCTCGGGACAGCCAAATCAGCCCCAGCATTTT	CASSSGQPNQPQHF
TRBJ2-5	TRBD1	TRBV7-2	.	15	TGTGCCAGCAGCTTCCGACAGGGCGCAGCAGAGACCCAGTACTTC	CASSFRQGAAETQYF
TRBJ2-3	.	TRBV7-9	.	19	TGTGCCAGCAGCCCACGTCGCTACGGGAGGGGGCTTGGCACAGATACGCAGTATTTT	CASSPRRYGRGLGTDTQYF
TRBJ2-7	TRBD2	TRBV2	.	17	TGTGCCAGCATCGAATCCAGGACTAGCGGGGGCACCTACGAGCAGTACTTC	CASIESRTSGGTYEQYF
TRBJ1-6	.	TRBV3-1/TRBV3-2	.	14	TGTGCCAGCAGCCAACGGGGGAGTGATTCACCCCTCCACTTT	CASSQRGSDSPLHF
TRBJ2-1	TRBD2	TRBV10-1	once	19	TGCGCCAGCAGTGAGTCGAGCCTAGCGGGGGATTCTAGGGACAATGAGCAGTTCTTC	CASSESSLAGDSRDNEQFF
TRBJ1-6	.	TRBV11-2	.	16	TGTGCCAGCAGCTTAGAACCCAGTCACCTTAATTCACCCCTCCACTTT	CASSLEPSHLNSPLHF
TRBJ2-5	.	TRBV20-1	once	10	TGCAGTGCTGTTGAGGACTTCGTGTACTTC	CSAVEDFVYF
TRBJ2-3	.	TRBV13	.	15	TGTGCCAGCAGCTTCCCCTCCTATAGCACAGATACGCAGTATTTT	CASSFPSYSTDTQYF